Listed below are T cell receptor beta chains from one sample, sequenced in a study of blood T cells in healthy people across ages. TCRdb reprocessed the 5' RACE reads via MiXCR and lists one record per CDR3 protein. This table holds about 1.4 million distinct CDR3 sequences, around 55% found once. Specimen: blood. These receptors all come from a young man in good health. Both conserved end residues are part of each CDR3. Fields, in order: V gene, D gene, J gene, CDR3 protein. D genes are given only for firm matches.

V gene: TRBV12-3/TRBV12-4; D gene: .; J gene: TRBJ1-2; CDR3 protein: CASLGESSNYGYTF
V gene: TRBV3-1; D gene: .; J gene: TRBJ2-7; CDR3 protein: CASSQDWGVYEQYF
V gene: TRBV28; D gene: .; J gene: TRBJ1-1; CDR3 protein: CASRARGQSNTEAFF
V gene: TRBV15; D gene: .; J gene: TRBJ2-7; CDR3 protein: CATSGDSGYEQYF
V gene: TRBV20-1; D gene: .; J gene: TRBJ2-3; CDR3 protein: CSAILDTDTQYF
V gene: TRBV20-1; D gene: .; J gene: TRBJ1-2; CDR3 protein: CSARDLQGGYTF
V gene: TRBV11-2; D gene: TRBD2; J gene: TRBJ2-7; CDR3 protein: CASSLDRTSGIYEQYF
V gene: TRBV6-2/TRBV6-3; D gene: .; J gene: .; CDR3 protein: CASSYSGTREQYF
V gene: TRBV20-1; D gene: TRBD1; J gene: TRBJ1-4; CDR3 protein: CSANRRDRSTNEKLFF
V gene: TRBV6-2/TRBV6-3; D gene: TRBD1; J gene: TRBJ2-5; CDR3 protein: CASRPDRAETQYF
V gene: TRBV10-3; D gene: .; J gene: TRBJ2-3; CDR3 protein: CAITGGNSDTQYF
V gene: TRBV4-1; D gene: .; J gene: TRBJ1-2; CDR3 protein: CASSQDRMGYGYTF
V gene: TRBV20-1; D gene: .; J gene: TRBJ2-5; CDR3 protein: CSAKTPAGSVQTQYF
V gene: TRBV3-1; D gene: .; J gene: TRBJ2-3; CDR3 protein: CASGRGLPTDTQYF
V gene: TRBV29-1; D gene: TRBD2; J gene: TRBJ2-7; CDR3 protein: CSVDLWTSGGDEQYF
V gene: TRBV10-3; D gene: .; J gene: .; CDR3 protein: CAISAGSVEQYF
V gene: TRBV4-3; D gene: .; J gene: TRBJ2-5; CDR3 protein: CASSQELGIPKETQYF
V gene: TRBV4-1; D gene: TRBD1; J gene: TRBJ2-7; CDR3 protein: CASRQGTAKTSYEQYF
V gene: TRBV25-1; D gene: .; J gene: TRBJ2-1; CDR3 protein: CASSESVPNPPSSYNEQFF
V gene: TRBV5-1; D gene: TRBD1; J gene: TRBJ1-1; CDR3 protein: CASSFSIRDRGRSTEAFF
V gene: TRBV6-5; D gene: TRBD1; J gene: TRBJ2-7; CDR3 protein: CASRLTGTGWYEQYF
V gene: TRBV6-6; D gene: .; J gene: TRBJ1-2; CDR3 protein: CANSYGLNYGYTF
V gene: TRBV12-3/TRBV12-4; D gene: TRBD2; J gene: TRBJ2-1; CDR3 protein: CASSARLAGSYNEQFF
V gene: TRBV21-1; D gene: .; J gene: TRBJ2-7; CDR3 protein: CASSRRRTARRAQYF